This T cell receptor beta chain was retrieved from a study of shared clonotypes between healthy human individuals. Study results and limitations: On the whole, naive subsets had larger estimated richness than memory subsets had.

A remark on this clone: The target antigen is unknown.

The assay ran at deep level. TCRdb's table, derived via immunoSEQ multiplex PCR, lists solely in-frame clones and lacks some. Of around 990,000 clones in the sample, around 77% were seen once. This CDR3 has 14 residues. V dropped 3 bases and J dropped 6 bases, with 13 bases sitting between them. CDR1 is SEHNR, CDR2 FQNEAQ, per germline (reference sequence). The sequence derives from a man younger than 30 in good health. Some clones in this sample may be carry-over from other donors' samples. The sample consisted of memory CD4+ T cells from PBMCs. Subset denoted: CD45RA-negative fraction. The chain uses TRBV7-9 and TRBJ2-3, with D tentatively TRBD1 or TRBD2 (5 bases each). The CDR3 sequence: CASSLGVVADTQYF. The CDR3 DNA is TGTGCCAGCAGCTTGGGGGTAGTAGCCGATACGCAGTATTTT.